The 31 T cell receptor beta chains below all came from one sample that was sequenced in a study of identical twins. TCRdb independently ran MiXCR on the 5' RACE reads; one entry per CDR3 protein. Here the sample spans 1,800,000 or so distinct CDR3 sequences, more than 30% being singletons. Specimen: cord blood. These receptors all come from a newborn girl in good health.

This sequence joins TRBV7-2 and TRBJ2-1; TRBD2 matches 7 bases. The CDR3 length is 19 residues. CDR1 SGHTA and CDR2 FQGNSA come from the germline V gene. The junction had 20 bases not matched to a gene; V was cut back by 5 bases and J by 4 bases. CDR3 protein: CASSKNPTRLALSYNEQFF. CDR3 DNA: TGTGCCAGCAGCAAAAATCCGACCCGACTAGCCCTTAGTTACAATGAGCAGTTCTTC.

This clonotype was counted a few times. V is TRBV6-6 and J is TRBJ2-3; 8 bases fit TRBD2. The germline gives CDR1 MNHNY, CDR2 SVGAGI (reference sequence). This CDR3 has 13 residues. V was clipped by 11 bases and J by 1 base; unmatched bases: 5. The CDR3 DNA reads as TGTGCCCTGAGCGGGGGCCGCACAGATACGCAGTATTTT. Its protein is CALSGGRTDTQYF.

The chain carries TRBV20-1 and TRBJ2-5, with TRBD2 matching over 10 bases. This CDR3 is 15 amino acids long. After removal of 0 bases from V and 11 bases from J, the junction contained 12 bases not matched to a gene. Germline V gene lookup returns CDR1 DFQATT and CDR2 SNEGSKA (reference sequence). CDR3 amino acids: CSARDYGLAVNEQYF. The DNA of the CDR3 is TGCAGTGCTAGAGACTATGGACTAGCGGTCAATGAGCAGTACTTC.

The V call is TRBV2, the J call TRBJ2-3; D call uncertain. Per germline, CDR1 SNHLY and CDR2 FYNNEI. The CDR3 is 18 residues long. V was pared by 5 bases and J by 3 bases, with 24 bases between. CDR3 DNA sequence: TGTGCCAGCAGTTCCGCCCTGATATCCCTTCAACGTACAGATACGCAGTATTTT. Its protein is CASSSALISLQRTDTQYF.

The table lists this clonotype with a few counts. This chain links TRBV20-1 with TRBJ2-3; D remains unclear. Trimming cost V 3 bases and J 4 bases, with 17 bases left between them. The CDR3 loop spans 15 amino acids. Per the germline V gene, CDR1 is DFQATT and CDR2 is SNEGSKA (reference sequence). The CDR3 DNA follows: TGCAGTGCTAGCGCCCGGGCCGATGGGGCAGATACGCAGTATTTT. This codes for CSASARADGADTQYF.

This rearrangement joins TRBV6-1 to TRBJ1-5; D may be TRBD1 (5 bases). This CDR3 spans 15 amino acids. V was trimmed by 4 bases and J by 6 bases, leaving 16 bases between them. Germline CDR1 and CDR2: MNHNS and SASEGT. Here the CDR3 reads CASSARRGEAQPQHF. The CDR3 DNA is TGTGCCAGCAGTGCTCGACGGGGGGAGGCTCAGCCCCAGCATTTT.

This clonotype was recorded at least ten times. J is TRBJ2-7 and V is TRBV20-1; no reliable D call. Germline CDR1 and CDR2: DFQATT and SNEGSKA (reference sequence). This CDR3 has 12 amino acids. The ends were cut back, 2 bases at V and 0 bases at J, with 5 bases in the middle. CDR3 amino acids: CSARNGSYEQYF. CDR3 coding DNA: TGCAGTGCTAGAAACGGCTCCTACGAGCAGTACTTC.

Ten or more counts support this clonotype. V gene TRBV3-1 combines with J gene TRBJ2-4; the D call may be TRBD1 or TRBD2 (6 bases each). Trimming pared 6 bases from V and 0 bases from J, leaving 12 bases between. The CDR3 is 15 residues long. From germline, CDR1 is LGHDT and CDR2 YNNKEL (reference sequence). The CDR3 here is CASRKRGEAKNIQYF. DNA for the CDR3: TGTGCCAGCAGAAAAAGGGGGGAAGCCAAAAACATTCAGTACTTC.

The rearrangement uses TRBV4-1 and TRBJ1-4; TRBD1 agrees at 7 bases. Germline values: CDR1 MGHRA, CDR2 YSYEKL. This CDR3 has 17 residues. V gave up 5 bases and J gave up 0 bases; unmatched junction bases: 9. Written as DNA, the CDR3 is TGCGCCAGCAGCTACCCCTATGACAGGGCAACTAATGAAAAACTGTTTTTT. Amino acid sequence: CASSYPYDRATNEKLFF.

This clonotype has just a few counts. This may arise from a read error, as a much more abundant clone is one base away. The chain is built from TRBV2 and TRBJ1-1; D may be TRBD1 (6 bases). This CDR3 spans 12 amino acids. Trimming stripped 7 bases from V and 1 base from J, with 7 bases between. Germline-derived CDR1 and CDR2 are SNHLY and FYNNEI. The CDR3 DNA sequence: TGTGCCAGCATGGGACAGAACACTGAAGCTTTCTTT. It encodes CASMGQNTEAFF.

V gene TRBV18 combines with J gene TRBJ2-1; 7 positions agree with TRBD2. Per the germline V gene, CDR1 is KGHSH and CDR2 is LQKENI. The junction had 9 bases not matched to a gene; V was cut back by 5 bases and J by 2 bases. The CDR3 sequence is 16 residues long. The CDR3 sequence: CASSTQKAGTYNEQFF. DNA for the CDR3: TGTGCCAGCTCAACTCAAAAAGCGGGGACCTACAATGAGCAGTTCTTC.

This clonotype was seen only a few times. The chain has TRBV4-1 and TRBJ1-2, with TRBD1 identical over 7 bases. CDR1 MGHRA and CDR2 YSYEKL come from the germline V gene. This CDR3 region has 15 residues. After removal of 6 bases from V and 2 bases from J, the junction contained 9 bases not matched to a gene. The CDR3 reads CASRSYSGQNYGYTF. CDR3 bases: TGCGCCAGCAGGAGTTATTCGGGACAGAACTATGGCTACACCTTC.

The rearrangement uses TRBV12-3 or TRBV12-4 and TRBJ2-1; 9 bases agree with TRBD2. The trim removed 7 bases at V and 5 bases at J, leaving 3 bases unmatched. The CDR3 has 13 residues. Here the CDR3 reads CASTGLANNEQFF. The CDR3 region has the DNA TGTGCCAGCACCGGACTAGCGAACAATGAGCAGTTCTTC.

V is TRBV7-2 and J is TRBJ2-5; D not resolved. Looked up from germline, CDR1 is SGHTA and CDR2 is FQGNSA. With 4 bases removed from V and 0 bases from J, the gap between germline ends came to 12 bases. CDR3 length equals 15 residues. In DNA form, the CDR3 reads TGTGCCAGCAGCTCCTCCTCTAGGTACCAAGAGACCCAGTACTTC. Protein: CASSSSSRYQETQYF.

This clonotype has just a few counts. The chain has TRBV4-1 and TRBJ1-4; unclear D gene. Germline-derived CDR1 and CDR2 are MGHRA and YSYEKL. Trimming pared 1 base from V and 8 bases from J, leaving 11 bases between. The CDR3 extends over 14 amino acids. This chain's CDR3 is CASSQVGLGEKLFF. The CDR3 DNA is TGCGCCAGCAGCCAAGTCGGCCTAGGGGAAAAACTGTTTTTT.

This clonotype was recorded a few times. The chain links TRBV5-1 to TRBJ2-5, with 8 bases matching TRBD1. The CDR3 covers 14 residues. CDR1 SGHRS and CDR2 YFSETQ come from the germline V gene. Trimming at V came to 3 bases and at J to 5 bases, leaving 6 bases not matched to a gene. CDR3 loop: CASSSGQGTETQYF. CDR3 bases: TGCGCCAGCAGCTCCGGACAGGGTACGGAGACCCAGTACTTC.

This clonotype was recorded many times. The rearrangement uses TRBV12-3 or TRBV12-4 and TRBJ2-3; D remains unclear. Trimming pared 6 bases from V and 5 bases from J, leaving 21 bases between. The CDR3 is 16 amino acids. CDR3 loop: CASRPRPTTRRDTQYF. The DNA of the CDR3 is TGTGCCAGCAGGCCCAGGCCTACAACCCGGAGAGATACGCAGTATTTT.

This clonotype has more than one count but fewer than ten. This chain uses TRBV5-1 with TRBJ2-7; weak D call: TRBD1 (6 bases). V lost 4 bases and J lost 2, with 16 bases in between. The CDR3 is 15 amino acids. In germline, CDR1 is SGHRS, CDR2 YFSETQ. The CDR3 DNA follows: TGCGCCAGCAGCGCAAATCCCGGACAGACCTACGAGCAGTACTTC. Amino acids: CASSANPGQTYEQYF.

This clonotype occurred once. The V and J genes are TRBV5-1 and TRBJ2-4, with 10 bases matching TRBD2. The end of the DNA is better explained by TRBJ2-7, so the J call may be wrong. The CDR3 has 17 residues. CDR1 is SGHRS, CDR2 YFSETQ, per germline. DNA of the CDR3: TGCGCCAGCAGCTTGGGAAATAGCGGGAGGTTTCCCTACGAGCAGTACTTC. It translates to CASSLGNSGRFPYEQYF.

The CDR3 nucleotides read TGTGCCAGTAGCACCCGCGGGACTAGTTTCGATGAGCAGTTCTTC. Protein sequence: CASSTRGTSFDEQFF. This chain connects TRBV19 to TRBJ2-1, with 8 bases identical to TRBD2. V gave up 6 bases and J gave up 8 bases; unmatched junction bases: 12. The CDR3 has 15 residues. The V gene's germline CDR1 is LNHDA and CDR2 SQIVND (reference sequence).

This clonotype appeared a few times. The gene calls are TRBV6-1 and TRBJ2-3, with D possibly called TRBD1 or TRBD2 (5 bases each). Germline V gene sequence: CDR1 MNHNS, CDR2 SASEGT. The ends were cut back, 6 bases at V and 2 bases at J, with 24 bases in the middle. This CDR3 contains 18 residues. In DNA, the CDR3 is TGTGCCAGCAGCCTACGCCCCGGGACCCCTCTCCACACAGATACGCAGTATTTT. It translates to CASSLRPGTPLHTDTQYF.

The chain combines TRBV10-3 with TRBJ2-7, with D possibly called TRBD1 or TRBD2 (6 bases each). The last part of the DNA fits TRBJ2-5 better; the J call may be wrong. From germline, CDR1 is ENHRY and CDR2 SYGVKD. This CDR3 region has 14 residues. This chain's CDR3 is CAISDVGGAETQYF. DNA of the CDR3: TGTGCCATCAGTGATGTGGGGGGCGCAGAGACCCAGTACTTC.

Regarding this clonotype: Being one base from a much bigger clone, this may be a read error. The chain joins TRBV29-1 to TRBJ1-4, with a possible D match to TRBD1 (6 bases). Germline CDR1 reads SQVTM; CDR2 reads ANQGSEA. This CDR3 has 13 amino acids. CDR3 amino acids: CSVARGVNERLFF. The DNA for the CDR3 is TGCAGCGTTGCCAGGGGCGTTAATGAAAGACTGTTTTTT. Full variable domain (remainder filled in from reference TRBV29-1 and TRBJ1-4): SAVISQKPSRDICQRGTSLTIQCQVDSQVTMMFWYRQQPGQSLTLIATANQGSEATYESGFVIDKFPISRPNLTFSTLTVSNMSPEDSSIYLCSVARGVNERLFFGSGTQLSVL.

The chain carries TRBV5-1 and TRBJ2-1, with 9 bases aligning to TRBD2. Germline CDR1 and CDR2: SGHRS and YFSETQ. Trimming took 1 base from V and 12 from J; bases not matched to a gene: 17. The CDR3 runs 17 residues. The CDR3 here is CASSLSGTSHLQAGQFF. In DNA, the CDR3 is TGCGCCAGCAGCTTGTCCGGGACTAGCCACCTTCAGGCTGGGCAGTTCTTC. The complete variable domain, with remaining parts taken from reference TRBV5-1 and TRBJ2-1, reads KAGVTQTPRYLIKTRGQQVTLSCSPISGHRSVSWYQQTPGQGLQFLFEYFSETQRNKGNFPGRFSGRQFSNSRSEMNVSTLELGDSALYLCASSLSGTSHLQAGQFFGPGTRLTVL.

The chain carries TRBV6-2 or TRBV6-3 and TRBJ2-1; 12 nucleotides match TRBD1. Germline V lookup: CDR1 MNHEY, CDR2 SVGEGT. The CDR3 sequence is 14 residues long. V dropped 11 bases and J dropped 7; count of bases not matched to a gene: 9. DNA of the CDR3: TGTGCCTCGGAGCGGGACAGGGGGCGGAATGAGCAGTTCTTC. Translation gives CASERDRGRNEQFF.

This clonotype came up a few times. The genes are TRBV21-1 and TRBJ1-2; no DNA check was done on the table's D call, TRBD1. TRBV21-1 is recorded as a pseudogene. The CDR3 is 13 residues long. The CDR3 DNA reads TGTGCCAGCAGCAAAACCCCGCCCCATGGCTACACCTTC. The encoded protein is CASSKTPPHGYTF.

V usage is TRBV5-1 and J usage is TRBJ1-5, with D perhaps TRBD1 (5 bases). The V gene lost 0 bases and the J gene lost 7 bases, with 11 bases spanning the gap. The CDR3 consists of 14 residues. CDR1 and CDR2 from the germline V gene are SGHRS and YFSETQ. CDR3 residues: CASSLGGRAQPQHF. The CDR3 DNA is TGCGCCAGCAGCTTGGGGGGCAGGGCCCAGCCCCAGCATTTT.

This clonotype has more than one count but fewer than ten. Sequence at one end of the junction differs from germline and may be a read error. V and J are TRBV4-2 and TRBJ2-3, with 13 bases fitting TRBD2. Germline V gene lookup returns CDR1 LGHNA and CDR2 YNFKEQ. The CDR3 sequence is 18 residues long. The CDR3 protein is CVSSQQTSGGARSDTQYF. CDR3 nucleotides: TGTGTCAGCAGCCAACAAACTAGCGGGGGGGCTCGTTCAGATACGCAGTATTTT.

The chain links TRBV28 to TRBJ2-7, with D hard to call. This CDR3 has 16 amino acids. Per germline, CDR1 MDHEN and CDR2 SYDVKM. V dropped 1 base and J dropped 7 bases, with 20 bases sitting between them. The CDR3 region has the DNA TGTGCCAGCAGTTTATCGCCGGTTAAGGTTTACAATGAGCAGTACTTC. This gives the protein CASSLSPVKVYNEQYF.

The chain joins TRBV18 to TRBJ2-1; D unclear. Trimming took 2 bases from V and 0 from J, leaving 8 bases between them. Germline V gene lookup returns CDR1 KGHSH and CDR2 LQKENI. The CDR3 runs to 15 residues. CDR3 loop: CASSPVEDSYNEQFF. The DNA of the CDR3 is TGTGCCAGCTCACCAGTCGAGGACTCCTACAATGAGCAGTTCTTC.

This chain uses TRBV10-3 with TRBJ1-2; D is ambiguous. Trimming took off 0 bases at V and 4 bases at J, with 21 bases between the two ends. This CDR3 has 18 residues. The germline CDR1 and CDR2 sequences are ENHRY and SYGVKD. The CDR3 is CAISESVQRKSSGYGYTF. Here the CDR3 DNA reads TGTGCCATCAGTGAGTCGGTACAGCGAAAGTCCTCTGGCTATGGCTACACCTTC.